This note documents a single TCR beta chain sequence. The antigen remains undetermined. Untouched CD4+ T cells were bead-isolated from PBMC at about 97.7% purity. Clones were read by immunoSEQ multiplex PCR, and TCRdb kept only the in-frame ones, dropping some. The sample carries about 89,000 clones, roughly 86% recorded once. This sample is part of a study of T cell repertoires and HLA-DP antigens. CDR1 and CDR2 (germline): MDHEN, SYDVKM. The CDR3 has 15 residues. The V segment lost 5 bases and the J segment 1 base; nucleotides outside the gene matches: 5. The study's findings and limits: Total CD4+ responders were stimulated by HeLa antigen-presenting cells.

This receptor was identified in a man between 45 and 60 years old in good health and CMV-seronegative. The sample consisted of CD4+ T cells from PBMCs. The rearrangement uses TRBV28 and TRBJ2-4; 7 bases match TRBD1. The CDR3 loop reads CASSQDRAAKNIQYF. In DNA, the CDR3 is TGTGCCAGCAGTCAAGACAGGGCGGCCAAAAACATTCAGTACTTC.